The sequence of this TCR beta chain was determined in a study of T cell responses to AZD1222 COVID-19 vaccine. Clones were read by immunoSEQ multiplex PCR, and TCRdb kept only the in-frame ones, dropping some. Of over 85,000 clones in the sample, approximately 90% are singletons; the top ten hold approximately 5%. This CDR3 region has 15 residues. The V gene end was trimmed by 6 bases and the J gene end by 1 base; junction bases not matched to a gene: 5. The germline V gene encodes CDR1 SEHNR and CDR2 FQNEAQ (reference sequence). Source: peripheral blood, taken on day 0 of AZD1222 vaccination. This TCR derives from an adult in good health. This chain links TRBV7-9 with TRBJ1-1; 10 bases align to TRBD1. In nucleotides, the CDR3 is TGTGCCAGCAGAAACAGGGACAGGGGGAACACTGAAGCTTTCTTT. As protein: CASRNRDRGNTEAFF.